Shown below are 19 T cell receptor beta chains from a single sample sequenced in a study of blood T cell repertoires in COVID-19. The table came from immunoSEQ multiplex PCR; TCRdb's copy has only in-frame clones and leaves some out. The sample has 95,000 to 150,000 clones, 86% seen once. Sequencing used peripheral blood. The receptors originated from a man aged 40-50 years with acute or convalescent COVID-19.

The chain couples TRBV4-2 to TRBJ2-7, with 8 bases lining up with TRBD2. The V gene's germline CDR1 is LGHNA and CDR2 YNFKEQ. V trimming: 4 bases; J trimming: 4 bases; junction bases outside the gene matches: 6. This CDR3 contains 14 residues. The DNA of the CDR3 is TGTGCCAGCAGCCCCGGGGGGGCCGGGTACGAGCAGTACTTC. Translation: CASSPGGAGYEQYF.

The V call is TRBV27, the J call TRBJ2-5; 14 nucleotides agree with TRBD2. Germline V gives CDR1 MNHEY, CDR2 SMNVEV (reference sequence). The trim removed 0 bases at V and 1 base at J, leaving 4 bases unmatched. The CDR3 covers 18 residues. CDR3 amino acids: CASSLSGTSGGPQETQYF. The DNA for the CDR3 is TGTGCCAGCAGTTTATCAGGGACTAGCGGGGGCCCCCAAGAGACCCAGTACTTC.

CDR3 region: CAGRWTRDTEAFF. The CDR3 coding sequence is TGTGCCGGTAGGTGGACGAGGGACACTGAAGCTTTCTTT. The chain recombines TRBV6-5 with TRBJ1-1; D uncertain. The CDR3 runs to 13 residues. Germline V gene data show CDR1 as MNHEY and CDR2 as SVGAGI. Between the trimmed V and J ends, which lost 11 bases and 3 bases, there was a span of 16 bases.

V usage is TRBV19 and J usage is TRBJ1-5; 8 nucleotides match TRBD1. Germline CDR1 LNHDA, CDR2 SQIVND (reference sequence). Trimming at V came to 8 bases and at J to 4 bases, leaving 4 bases not matched to a gene. The CDR3 is 13 amino acids. The CDR3 coding sequence is TGTGCCAGTCAACAGGGGGAGAATCAGCCCCAGCATTTT. This translates into CASQQGENQPQHF. Together with reference TRBV19 and TRBJ1-5, the CDR3 gives the full variable domain: DGGITQSPKYLFRKEGQNVTLSCEQNLNHDAMYWYRQDPGQGLRLIYYSQIVNDFQKGDIAEGYSVSREKKESFPLTVTSAQKNPTAFYLCASQQGENQPQHFGDGTRLSIL.

The chain employs TRBV7-2 and TRBJ1-4; 8 bases are a match to TRBD1. The J segment lost 3 bases and the V segment lost 5 bases, leaving 5 bases of the junction unmatched. The V gene's germline CDR1 is SGHTA and CDR2 FQGNSA. This CDR3 region has 15 residues. The CDR3 loop reads CASSGQGAANEKLFF. The CDR3, as DNA: TGTGCCAGCAGCGGACAGGGTGCAGCTAATGAAAAACTGTTTTTT.

The rearrangement joins TRBV5-6 to TRBJ2-5, with a tentative D call TRBD1 (5 bases). This CDR3 comprises 14 residues. The germline V and J ends were trimmed by 6 bases and 2 bases, with 14 bases remaining between them. The germline V gene has CDR1 SGHDT and CDR2 YYEEEE. The DNA for the CDR3 is TGTGCCAGCATCTTCGGACACTCACAAGAGACCCAGTACTTC. Translated: CASIFGHSQETQYF.

The rearrangement uses TRBV6-2 or TRBV6-3 and TRBJ1-1; a possible D gene is TRBD1 (5 bases). In germline, CDR1 is MNHEY, CDR2 SVGEGT. This CDR3 is built from 18 residues. Trimming left V 2 bases short and J 4 bases short, with 23 bases between. DNA for the CDR3: TGTGCCAGCAGTTACACTTTGCACAGGCAGAGGTCGGTCACTGAAGCTTTCTTT. It encodes CASSYTLHRQRSVTEAFF.

The rearrangement uses TRBV6-5 and TRBJ1-1; 8 bases are a match to TRBD1. Germline V gene lookup returns CDR1 MNHEY and CDR2 SVGAGI. V lost 6 bases and J lost 4; bases outside the gene matches: 4. This CDR3 comprises 13 residues. CDR3 residues: CASRRGQGTEAFF. The DNA of the CDR3 is TGTGCCAGCAGGCGTGGACAGGGCACTGAAGCTTTCTTT.

The chain uses TRBV7-2 and TRBJ1-4; possible D gene TRBD1, 6 bases. Germline V gene data show CDR1 as SGHTA and CDR2 as FQGNSA. V shed 3 bases and J shed 0 bases, with 8 bases lying between them. The CDR3 covers 15 residues. The CDR3 protein is CASSLTGPTNEKLFF. The CDR3 DNA reads TGTGCCAGCAGCTTGACAGGCCCAACTAATGAAAAACTGTTTTTT.

The genes are TRBV6-5 and TRBJ1-2; D might be TRBD1 (6 bases). V lost 4 bases, J lost 0 bases, and 9 bases lay in between. The CDR3 runs 14 residues. CDR1 and CDR2 (germline): MNHEY, SVGAGI. CDR3 in amino acids: CASSWEGANYGYTF. The DNA of the CDR3 is TGTGCCAGCAGTTGGGAGGGGGCTAACTATGGCTACACCTTC.

The rearrangement joins TRBV20-1 to TRBJ1-2; D is undetermined. Deletions cut 6 bases from V and 3 bases from J, with 8 bases between. CDR3 length: 11 residues. In germline, CDR1 is DFQATT, CDR2 SNEGSKA (reference sequence). CDR3 sequence (DNA): TGCAGTGCCGTTTCGGACTATGGCTACACCTTC. It specifies CSAVSDYGYTF.

The chain recombines TRBV14 with TRBJ2-1; 9 bases agree with TRBD2. V lost 2 bases to trimming and J lost 5 bases; unmatched junction nucleotides: 13. The length of the CDR3 is 18 residues. The germline V gene encodes CDR1 SGHDN and CDR2 FVKESK. The CDR3: CASSQRLGGGALDNEQFF. The CDR3 DNA is TGTGCCAGCAGCCAACGACTTGGCGGGGGGGCGCTTGACAATGAGCAGTTCTTC.

The chain has TRBV9 and TRBJ2-2, with 10 positions matching TRBD2. J lost 6 bases, V lost 0 bases, and 8 bases had no gene match. The CDR3 consists of 17 residues. Looked up from germline, CDR1 is SGDLS and CDR2 is YYNGEE. The CDR3 loop reads CASSVVVAGGVSGELFF. In DNA, the CDR3 is TGTGCCAGCAGCGTAGTGGTAGCGGGAGGTGTCTCCGGGGAGCTGTTTTTT.

V is TRBV5-1 and J is TRBJ1-2, with D possibly TRBD1 on 5 matching bases. CDR1 and CDR2 from the germline V gene are SGHRS and YFSETQ. CDR3 length: 14 amino acids. Between the trimmed V and J ends, which lost 1 base and 6 bases, there was a span of 13 bases. CDR3 DNA sequence: TGCGCCAGCAGCTTGTCAGTAACAGGCCATGGCTACACCTTC. This gives the protein CASSLSVTGHGYTF.

V is TRBV5-6 and J is TRBJ1-5; 8 bases are a match to TRBD1. CDR1 SGHDT and CDR2 YYEEEE come from the germline V gene. The CDR3 sequence is 15 residues long. Germline trimming cut 1 base from V and 5 bases from J; bases unmatched to any gene: 5. CDR3 sequence: CASSLYRGRDQPQHF. The CDR3 DNA sequence: TGTGCCAGCAGCTTGTACAGGGGGAGGGATCAGCCCCAGCATTTT.

The chain carries TRBV5-5 and TRBJ1-1; D perhaps matches TRBD1 (6 bases). CDR1 SGHKS and CDR2 YYEKEE come from the germline V gene (reference sequence). The V end lost 1 base, the J end lost 11 bases, and 12 bases lay between the germline ends. The CDR3 totals 12 residues. CDR3 amino acids: CASSLRDKRAFF. CDR3 DNA sequence: TGTGCCAGCAGCTTGAGGGACAAAAGGGCTTTCTTT.

Of note for this clone: This may be a read error, as it is one base from a much larger clone. This chain joins TRBV5-4 and TRBJ1-1; tentative D call: TRBD1 (6 bases). Trimming shortened V by 0 bases and J by 1 base, and 7 bases separated the two germline ends. The germline V gene encodes CDR1 SGHNT and CDR2 YYREEE (reference sequence). The CDR3 runs to 14 residues. In nucleotides, the CDR3 is TGTGCCAGCAGCTTGGGAGGGGGGAACACTGAAGCTTTCTTT. Encoded protein: CASSLGGGNTEAFF.

V and J are TRBV19 and TRBJ2-1, with 12 bases matching TRBD2. Trimming cost V 1 base and J 13 bases; bases outside gene matches: 8. CDR1 is LNHDA, CDR2 SQIVND, per germline (reference sequence). The CDR3 runs 15 residues. CDR3 nucleotide sequence: TGTGCCAGTAGTATAGGTAGGACTAGCGGGAAAGAACAGTTCTTC. It translates to CASSIGRTSGKEQFF.

The chain uses TRBV19 and TRBJ2-7; 9 nucleotides match TRBD2. Looked up from germline, CDR1 is LNHDA and CDR2 is SQIVND (reference sequence). CDR3 length equals 13 residues. The V segment lost 5 bases and the J segment 5 bases; nucleotides outside the gene matches: 4. As DNA, the CDR3 is TGTGCCAGTAGTTTCGGGACTAGCCACGAGCAGTACTTC. Protein product: CASSFGTSHEQYF. Full variable domain (rest looked up from reference TRBV19 and TRBJ2-7): DGGITQSPKYLFRKEGQNVTLSCEQNLNHDAMYWYRQDPGQGLRLIYYSQIVNDFQKGDIAEGYSVSREKKESFPLTVTSAQKNPTAFYLCASSFGTSHEQYFGPGTRLTVT.